This TCR beta chain was sequenced for a study of CD4 T cells in relation to SARS-CoV-2 and coronaviruses. Study-wide background: The HLA restriction of the shared crossreactive spike epitopes was mapped.

As regards this clone: Its antigen is unidentified.

Measured with immunoSEQ multiplex PCR; TCRdb has only the in-frame clones, and not every one. This table has tens of thousands of clones, 77% appearing once. Study results and caveats: Crossreactivity was assessed only for spike protein, not other viral proteins. Memory recall responses, not primary responses primed in culture, are what the assay detects.

This CDR3 contains 11 residues. Germline CDR1 reads MNHNY; CDR2 reads SVGAGI (reference sequence). V lost 4 bases and J lost 3, with 3 bases in between. Input material: memory CD4+ T cells from PBMCs, cultured in vitro. The source is an adult with COVID-19. The chain is built from TRBV6-6 and TRBJ1-2, with D hard to call. For the CDR3, the DNA is TGTGCCAGCAGTTCAGACTATGGCTACACCTTC. This translates into CASSSDYGYTF.